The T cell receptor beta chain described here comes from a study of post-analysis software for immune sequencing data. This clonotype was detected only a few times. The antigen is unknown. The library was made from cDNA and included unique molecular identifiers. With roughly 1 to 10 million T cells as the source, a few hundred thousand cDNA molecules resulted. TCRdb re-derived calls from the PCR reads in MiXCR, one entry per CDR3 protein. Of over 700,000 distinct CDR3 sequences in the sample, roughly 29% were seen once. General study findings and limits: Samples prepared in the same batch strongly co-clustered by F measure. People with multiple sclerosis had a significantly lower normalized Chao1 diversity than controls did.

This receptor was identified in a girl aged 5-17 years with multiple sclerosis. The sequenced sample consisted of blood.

The CDR3 bases are TGCAGTGCTAGAGGGGGACTAGCGGGCCACTCCTACGAGCAGTACTTC. Encoded protein: CSARGGLAGHSYEQYF. The chain employs TRBV20-1 and TRBJ2-7; 12 positions match TRBD2. The germline gives CDR1 DFQATT, CDR2 SNEGSKA (reference sequence). The CDR3 covers 16 residues. Trimming removed 1 base from V and 0 bases from J; junction bases left unmatched: 4.